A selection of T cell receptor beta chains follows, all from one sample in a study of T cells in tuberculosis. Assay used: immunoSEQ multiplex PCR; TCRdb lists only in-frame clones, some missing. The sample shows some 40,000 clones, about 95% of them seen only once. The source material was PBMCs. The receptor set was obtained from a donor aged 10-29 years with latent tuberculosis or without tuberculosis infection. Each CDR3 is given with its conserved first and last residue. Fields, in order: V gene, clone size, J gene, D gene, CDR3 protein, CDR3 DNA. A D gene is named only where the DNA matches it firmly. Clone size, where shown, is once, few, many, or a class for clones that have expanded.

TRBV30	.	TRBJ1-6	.	CAWSVGGSYNSPLHF	TGTGCCTGGAGTGTAGGGGGCTCCTATAATTCACCCCTCCACTTT
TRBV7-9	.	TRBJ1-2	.	CASEAELYGYTF	TGTGCCAGCGAGGCAGAACTTTATGGCTACACCTTC
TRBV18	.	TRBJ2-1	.	CASSPDGSNEQFF	TGTGCCAGCTCACCCGACGGGAGCAATGAGCAGTTCTTC
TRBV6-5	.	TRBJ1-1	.	CASSYSVERVTEAFF	TGTGCCAGCAGTTACAGTGTGGAGAGAGTCACTGAAGCTTTCTTT
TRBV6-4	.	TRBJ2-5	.	CASSEGEGSETQYF	TGTGCCAGCAGTGAAGGGGAAGGTTCGGAGACCCAGTACTTC
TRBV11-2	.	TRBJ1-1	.	CASRQEMNTEAFF	TGTGCCAGCAGACAAGAAATGAACACTGAAGCTTTCTTT
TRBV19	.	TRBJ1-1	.	CASARGGQRGTEAFF	TGTGCCAGCGCTCGAGGAGGGCAGAGGGGCACTGAAGCTTTCTTT
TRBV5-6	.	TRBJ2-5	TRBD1	CASSLPGTVQETQYF	TGTGCCAGCAGCTTGCCCGGGACAGTCCAAGAGACCCAGTACTTC
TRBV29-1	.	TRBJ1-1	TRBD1	CSVRIRGTNTEAFF	TGCAGCGTTAGAATCAGGGGGACGAACACTGAAGCTTTCTTT
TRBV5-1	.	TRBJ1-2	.	CASSLAGVGGYTF	TGCGCCAGCAGCTTGGCCGGGGTGGGTGGCTACACCTTC
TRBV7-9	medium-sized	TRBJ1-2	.	CASSLTGLGEYTF	TGTGCCAGCAGCTTGACAGGACTTGGGGAGTACACCTTC
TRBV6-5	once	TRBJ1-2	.	CASSQGHSPYGYTF	TGTGCCAGCAGCCAAGGACACAGCCCCTATGGCTACACCTTC
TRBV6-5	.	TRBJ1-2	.	CASSYPTPQGGGYTF	TGTGCCAGCAGTTACCCAACTCCACAGGGCGGTGGCTACACCTTC
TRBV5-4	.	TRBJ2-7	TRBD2	CASSLPSGGYYEQYF	TGTGCCAGCAGCTTACCTAGCGGGGGATACTACGAGCAGTACTTC
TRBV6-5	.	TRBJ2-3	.	CASSYVGLGDTQYF	TGTGCCAGCAGTTACGTGGGCCTGGGTGATACGCAGTATTTT
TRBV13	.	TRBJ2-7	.	CASSLSKRSYEQYF	TGTGCCAGCAGCCTCTCTAAGAGGTCCTACGAGCAGTACTTC
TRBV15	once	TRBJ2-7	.	CATSRDMSYEQYF	TGTGCCACCAGCAGAGATATGTCCTACGAGCAGTACTTC
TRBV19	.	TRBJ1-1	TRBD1	CASSTKTGVTEAFF	TGTGCCAGTAGCACAAAGACAGGGGTCACTGAAGCTTTCTTT
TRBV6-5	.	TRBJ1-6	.	CATGDNSPLHF	TGTGCCACGGGGGATAATTCACCCCTCCACTTT
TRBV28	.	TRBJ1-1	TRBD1	CASSSGQYNTEAFF	TGTGCCAGCAGTTCGGGACAGTATAACACTGAAGCTTTCTTT
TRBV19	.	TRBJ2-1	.	CASSDRPNEQFF	TGTGCCAGTTCAGACAGGCCCAATGAGCAGTTCTTC
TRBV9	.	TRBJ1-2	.	CASSEGYREGRGYTF	TGTGCCAGCAGCGAGGGGTACAGGGAGGGACGTGGCTACACCTTC
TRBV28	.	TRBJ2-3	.	CASSLASDNTDTQYF	TGTGCCAGCAGTTTAGCCTCGGACAACACAGATACGCAGTATTTT
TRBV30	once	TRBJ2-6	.	CALSSSGANVLTF	TGTGCCTTATCTAGCTCTGGGGCCAACGTCCTGACTTTC
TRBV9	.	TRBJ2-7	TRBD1	CASSVGQGTYEQYF	TGTGCCAGCAGCGTAGGACAGGGCACCTACGAGCAGTACTTC
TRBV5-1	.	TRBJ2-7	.	CASSQRQDSYEQYF	TGCGCCAGCAGCCAAAGACAGGACTCCTACGAGCAGTACTTC
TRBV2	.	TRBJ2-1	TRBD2	CASCVWVGEGKAGTSVYEQFF	TGTGCCAGCTGTGTATGGGTGGGGGAGGGGAAGGCCGGGACTAGCGTGTATGAGCAGTTCTTC
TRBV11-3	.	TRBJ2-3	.	CASSLIGRKGDTQYF	TGTGCCAGCAGCTTAATAGGGAGGAAGGGAGATACGCAGTATTTT
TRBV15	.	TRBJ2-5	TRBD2	CATSSRLKGLAGARAEETQYF	TGTGCCACCAGCTCGAGATTAAAAGGACTAGCGGGGGCCAGGGCTGAAGAGACCCAGTACTTC
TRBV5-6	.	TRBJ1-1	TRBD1	CASSKGQGITEAFF	TGTGCCAGCAGCAAAGGACAGGGTATCACTGAAGCTTTCTTT
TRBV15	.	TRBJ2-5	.	CATSRGTRVETQYF	TGTGCCACCAGCAGAGGGACACGAGTGGAGACCCAGTACTTC
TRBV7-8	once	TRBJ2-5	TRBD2	CASSFGRDYPNRETQYF	TGTGCCAGCAGCTTCGGGAGGGACTACCCGAATCGGGAGACCCAGTACTTC
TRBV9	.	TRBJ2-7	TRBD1	CASSVGQGARTYEQYF	TGTGCCAGCAGCGTTGGTCAGGGGGCCCGAACCTACGAGCAGTACTTC
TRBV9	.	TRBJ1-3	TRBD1	CASSLRTGAGNTIYF	TGTGCCAGCAGCCTACGGACAGGGGCAGGAAACACCATATATTTT
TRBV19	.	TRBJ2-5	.	CASSIAFSRLDGETQYF	TGTGCCAGTAGTATAGCATTCTCTCGACTAGACGGCGAGACCCAGTACTTC
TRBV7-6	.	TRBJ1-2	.	CASSPRAYYGYTF	TGTGCCAGCAGCCCCAGGGCGTACTATGGCTACACCTTC
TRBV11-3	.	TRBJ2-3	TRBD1	CASSPVTGGVVDTQYF	TGTGCCAGCAGCCCAGTAACAGGGGGCGTTGTGGATACGCAGTATTTT
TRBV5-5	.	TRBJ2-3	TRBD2	CASSSGTSGGQSTDTQYF	TGTGCCAGCAGCTCCGGGACTAGCGGGGGACAGAGCACAGATACGCAGTATTTT
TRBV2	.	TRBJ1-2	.	CASSPLEPYGYTF	TGTGCCAGCAGTCCCCTGGAGCCCTATGGCTACACCTTC
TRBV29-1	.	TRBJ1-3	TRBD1	CSARTGASGNTIYF	TGCAGCGCACGTACAGGGGCCTCTGGAAACACCATATATTTT
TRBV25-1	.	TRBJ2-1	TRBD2	CASTSGGAQESYNEQFF	TGTGCCAGCACTAGCGGGGGGGCCCAGGAATCCTACAATGAGCAGTTCTTC
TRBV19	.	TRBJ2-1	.	CASSGYSLGSYNEQFF	TGTGCCAGTAGTGGATACAGCCTGGGCTCCTACAATGAGCAGTTCTTC
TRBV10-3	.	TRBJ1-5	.	CAISDSLGRGNRLNQPQHF	TGTGCCATCAGTGACTCCCTGGGGAGGGGGAATCGACTCAATCAGCCCCAGCATTTT
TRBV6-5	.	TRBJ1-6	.	CASTDGSSYNSPLHF	TGTGCCAGCACCGATGGGAGCTCCTATAATTCACCCCTCCACTTT
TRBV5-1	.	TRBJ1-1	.	CASSGKGHDLERGEAFF	TGCGCCAGCAGCGGCAAGGGACACGACTTGGAGAGAGGTGAAGCTTTCTTT
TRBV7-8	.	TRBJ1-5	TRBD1	CASSSRRTGRSGNNQPQHF	TGTGCCAGCAGCTCCAGGAGGACAGGGCGGTCTGGTAACAATCAGCCCCAGCATTTT